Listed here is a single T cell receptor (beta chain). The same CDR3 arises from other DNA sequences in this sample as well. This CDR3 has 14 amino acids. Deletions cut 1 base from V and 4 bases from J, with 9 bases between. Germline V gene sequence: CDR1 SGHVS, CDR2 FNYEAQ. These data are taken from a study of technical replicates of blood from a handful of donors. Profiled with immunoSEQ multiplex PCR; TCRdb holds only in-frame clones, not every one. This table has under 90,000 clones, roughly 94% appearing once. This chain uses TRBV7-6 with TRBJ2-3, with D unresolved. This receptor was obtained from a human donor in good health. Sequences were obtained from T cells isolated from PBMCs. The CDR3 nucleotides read TGTGCCAGCAGCTTAGAAACAGCATCAGATACGCAGTATTTT. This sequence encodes CASSLETASDTQYF.